One sample yielded the 10 T cell receptor beta chains listed below, sequenced in a study of blood T cell repertoires in COVID-19. TCRdb's table, derived via immunoSEQ multiplex PCR, lists solely in-frame clones and lacks some. The table lists tens of thousands of clones, around four fifths of them singletons. The specimen was peripheral blood. These receptors were obtained from a man between 60 and 75 years old with active COVID-19.

This clone was detected a few times. V usage is TRBV29-1 and J usage is TRBJ2-3; perhaps TRBD2 as D (5 bases). CDR3 length equals 14 residues. The V gene lost 6 bases and the J gene lost 4 bases, with 17 bases spanning the gap. Germline V gene data show CDR1 as SQVTM and CDR2 as ANQGSEA. The CDR3, as DNA: TGCAGCGTCGCACCCTCTACTAGGGCAGATACGCAGTATTTT. The encoded protein is CSVAPSTRADTQYF.

In its sample, this clone was seen once. The chain combines TRBV4-2 with TRBJ2-3; 15 bases are shared with TRBD2. The germline V gene encodes CDR1 LGHNA and CDR2 YNFKEQ. The CDR3 covers 16 residues. The junction had 5 bases not matched to a gene; V was cut back by 5 bases and J by 5 bases. The CDR3 bases are TGTGCCAGCAGCTGGGGGACTAGCGGGGGGAAAGATACGCAGTATTTT. This gives the protein CASSWGTSGGKDTQYF.

This chain uses TRBV19 with TRBJ2-1; D is possibly TRBD1 (5 bases). The CDR3 has 13 residues. The V gene's germline CDR1 is LNHDA and CDR2 SQIVND (reference sequence). V dropped 6 bases and J dropped 11 bases, with 17 bases sitting between them. Written as DNA, the CDR3 is TGTGCCAGTAGGGACACCTCCTTTTTTAAGCAGTTCTTC. Translation gives CASRDTSFFKQFF.

The chain is built from TRBV5-1 and TRBJ2-7, with 7 bases matching TRBD1. The CDR3 covers 16 residues. J was trimmed by 7 bases and V by 0 bases; bases with no gene match: 13. CDR1 is SGHRS and CDR2 is YFSETQ in the germline V gene. DNA for the CDR3: TGCGCCAGCAGCTTGGCTACAGGGGAAGTTTCGGGAGAGCAGTACTTC. It encodes CASSLATGEVSGEQYF.

The chain recombines TRBV7-6 with TRBJ2-1; TRBD2 matches 9 bases. CDR1 and CDR2 (germline): SGHVS, FNYEAQ. The CDR3 spans 14 residues. V was pared by 0 bases and J by 13 bases, with 7 bases of the junction left unmatched. Written as DNA, the CDR3 is TGTGCCAGCAGCTTAGCGCCCAGCGGGGGGTCCCAGTTCTTC. This encodes CASSLAPSGGSQFF.

This clone was detected once. The chain has TRBV27 and TRBJ2-7; tentatively, D is TRBD1 (6 bases). Germline V gene sequence: CDR1 MNHEY, CDR2 SMNVEV (reference sequence). Deletions cut 0 bases from V and 3 bases from J, with 9 bases between. The CDR3 spans 14 residues. In DNA, the CDR3 is TGTGCCAGCAGTTTATCAGGGGACAACTACGAGCAGTACTTC. Residues: CASSLSGDNYEQYF.

The chain is built from TRBV2 and TRBJ2-1, with TRBD2 matching over 16 bases. Germline CDR1 and CDR2: SNHLY and FYNNEI. CDR3 length: 15 amino acids. The V gene end was trimmed by 5 bases and the J gene end by 9 bases; junction bases not matched to a gene: 4. The DNA of the CDR3 is TGTGCCAGCAGTCCGGGACTAGCGGGAGGGGGTGAGCAGTTCTTC. Its protein product is CASSPGLAGGGEQFF. The whole variable domain, filled in from reference TRBV2 and TRBJ2-1, reads EPEVTQTPSHQVTQMGQEVILRCVPISNHLYFYWYRQILGQKVEFLVSFYNNEISEKSEIFDDQFSVERPDGSNFTLKIRSTKLEDSAMYFCASSPGLAGGGEQFFGPGTRLTVL.

This chain joins TRBV19 and TRBJ2-1, with D possibly matching TRBD2 (5 bases). Germline CDR1 is LNHDA and CDR2 is SQIVND (reference sequence). The CDR3 spans 15 residues. Trimming pared 3 bases from V and 10 bases from J, leaving 19 bases between. In DNA form, the CDR3 reads TGTGCCAGTAGTATCGTTAACCTAGACTACCCGGAGCAGTTCTTC. Translating gives CASSIVNLDYPEQFF.

The rearrangement links TRBV7-3 to TRBJ1-1, with D perhaps matching TRBD1 (6 bases). The germline CDR1 and CDR2 sequences are SGHTA and FQGTGA. The CDR3 contains 13 residues. Trimming cost V 5 bases and J 1 base, with 8 bases left between them. CDR3 sequence reads: CASSLRGNTEAFF. The CDR3 coding sequence is TGTGCCAGCAGCCTCAGGGGGAACACTGAAGCTTTCTTT.

CDR3 in amino acids: CASSLMASGALTKQYF. The CDR3 region has the DNA TGTGCCAGCAGCTTGATGGCTAGCGGGGCTCTAACAAAGCAGTATTTT. This chain uses TRBV5-5 with TRBJ2-3, with 9 bases lining up with TRBD2. Trimming removed 1 base from V and 11 bases from J; junction bases left unmatched: 14. In germline, CDR1 is SGHKS, CDR2 YYEKEE (reference sequence). The CDR3 spans 16 residues. Full variable domain (remainder filled in from reference TRBV5-5 and TRBJ2-3): DAGVTQSPTHLIKTRGQQVTLRCSPISGHKSVSWYQQVLGQGPQFIFQYYEKEERGRGNFPDRFSARQFPNYSSELNVNALLLGDSALYLCASSLMASGALTKQYFGPGTRLTVL.